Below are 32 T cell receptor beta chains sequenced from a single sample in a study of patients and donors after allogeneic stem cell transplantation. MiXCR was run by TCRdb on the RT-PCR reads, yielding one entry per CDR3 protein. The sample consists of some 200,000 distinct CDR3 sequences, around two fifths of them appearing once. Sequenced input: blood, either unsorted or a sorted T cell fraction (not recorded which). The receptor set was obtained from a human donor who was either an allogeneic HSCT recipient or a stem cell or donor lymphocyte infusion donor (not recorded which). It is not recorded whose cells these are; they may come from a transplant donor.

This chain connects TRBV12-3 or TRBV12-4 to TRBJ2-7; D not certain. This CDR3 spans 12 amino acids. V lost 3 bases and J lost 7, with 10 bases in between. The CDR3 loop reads CASSLTFGEQYF. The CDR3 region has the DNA TGTGCCAGCAGTTTGACCTTTGGTGAGCAGTACTTC.

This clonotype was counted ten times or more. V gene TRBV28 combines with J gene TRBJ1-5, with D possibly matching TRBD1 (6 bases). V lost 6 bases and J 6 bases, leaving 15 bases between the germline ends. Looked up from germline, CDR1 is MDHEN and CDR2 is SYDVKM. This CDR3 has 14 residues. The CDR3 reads CASSLTGAGQPQHF. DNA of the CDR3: TGTGCCAGCAGCCTGACAGGAGCGGGTCAGCCCCAGCATTTT.

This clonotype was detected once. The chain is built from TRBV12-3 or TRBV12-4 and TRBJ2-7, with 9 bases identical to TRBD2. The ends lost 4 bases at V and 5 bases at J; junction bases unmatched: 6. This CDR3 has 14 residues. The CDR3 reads CASSWTSEGDEQYF. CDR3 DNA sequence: TGTGCCAGCAGTTGGACTAGCGAGGGCGACGAGCAGTACTTC.

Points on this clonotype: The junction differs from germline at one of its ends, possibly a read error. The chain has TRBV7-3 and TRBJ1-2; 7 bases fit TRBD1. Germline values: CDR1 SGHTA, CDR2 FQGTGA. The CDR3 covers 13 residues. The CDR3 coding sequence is TGTGCCTGCAGCATTGACAGGGACTATGGCTACACCTTC. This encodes CACSIDRDYGYTF. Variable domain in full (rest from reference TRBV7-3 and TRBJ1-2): GAGVSQTPSNKVTEKGKYVELRCDPISGHTALYWYRQSLGQGPEFLIYFQGTGAADDSGLPNDRFFAVRPEGSVSTLKIQRTERGDSAVYLCACSIDRDYGYTFGSGTRLTVV.

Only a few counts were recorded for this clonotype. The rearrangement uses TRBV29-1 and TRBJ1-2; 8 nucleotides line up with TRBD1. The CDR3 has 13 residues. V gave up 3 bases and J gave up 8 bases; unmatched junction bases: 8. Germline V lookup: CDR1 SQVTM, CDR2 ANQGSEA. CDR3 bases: TGCAGCGTTGAGAACAGGGGGGTAGAGGGCTACACCTTC. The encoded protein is CSVENRGVEGYTF.

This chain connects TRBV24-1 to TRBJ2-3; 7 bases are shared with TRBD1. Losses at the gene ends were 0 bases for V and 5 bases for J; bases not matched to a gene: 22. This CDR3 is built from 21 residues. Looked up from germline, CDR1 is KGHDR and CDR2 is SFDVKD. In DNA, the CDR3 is TGTGCCACCAGTGATTTGCTCGACAGGGACCCCCAGCGACCCCGAGGAGATACGCAGTATTTT. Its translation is CATSDLLDRDPQRPRGDTQYF.

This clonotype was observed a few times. In nucleotides, the CDR3 is TGTGCCAGCAGCTTAGAGAGCAGGGACACTGAAGCTTTCTTT. Translated, it gives CASSLESRDTEAFF. This chain uses TRBV7-2 with TRBJ1-1; a possible D gene is TRBD1 (5 bases). This CDR3 has 14 amino acids. V lost 1 base and J 3 bases, leaving 9 bases between the germline ends. Germline CDR1 is SGHTA and CDR2 is FQGNSA.

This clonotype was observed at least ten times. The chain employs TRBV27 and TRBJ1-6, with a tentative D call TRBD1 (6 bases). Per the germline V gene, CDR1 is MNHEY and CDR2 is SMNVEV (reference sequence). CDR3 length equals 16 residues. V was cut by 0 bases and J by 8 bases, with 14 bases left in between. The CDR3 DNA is TGTGCCAGCAGTTTATCAGAAGGAGGGGGTCATTCACCCCTCCACTTT. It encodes CASSLSEGGGHSPLHF.

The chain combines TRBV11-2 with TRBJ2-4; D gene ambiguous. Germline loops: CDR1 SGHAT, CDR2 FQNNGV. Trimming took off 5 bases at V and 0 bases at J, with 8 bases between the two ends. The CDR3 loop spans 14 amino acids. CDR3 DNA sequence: TGTGCCAGCAGCCCGCGGATAGCCAAAAACATTCAGTACTTC. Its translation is CASSPRIAKNIQYF.

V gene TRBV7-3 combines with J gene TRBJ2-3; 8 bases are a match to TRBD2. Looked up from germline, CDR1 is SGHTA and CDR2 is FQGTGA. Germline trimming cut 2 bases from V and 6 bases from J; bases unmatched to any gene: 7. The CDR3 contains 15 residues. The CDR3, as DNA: TGTGCCAGCAGCTTAGGAGCGGGAGTATTGGATACGCAGTATTTT. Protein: CASSLGAGVLDTQYF.

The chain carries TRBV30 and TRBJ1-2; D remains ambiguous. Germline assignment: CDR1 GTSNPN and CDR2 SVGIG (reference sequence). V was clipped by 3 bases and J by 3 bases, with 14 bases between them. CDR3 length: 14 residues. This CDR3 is CAWRLLGPYYGYTF. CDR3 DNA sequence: TGTGCCTGGAGACTTCTAGGACCCTACTATGGCTACACCTTC.

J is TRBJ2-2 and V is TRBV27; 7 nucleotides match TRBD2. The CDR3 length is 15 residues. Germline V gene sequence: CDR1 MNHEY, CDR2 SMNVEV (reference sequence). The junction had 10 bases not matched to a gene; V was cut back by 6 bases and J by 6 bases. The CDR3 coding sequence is TGTGCCAGCAGCCCCAACCCTGCGGGAGCCGGGGAGCTGTTTTTT. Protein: CASSPNPAGAGELFF.

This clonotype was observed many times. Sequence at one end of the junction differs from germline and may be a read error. The CDR3 sequence: CASTQNQQSGVAEAFF. The CDR3 DNA reads TGCGCCAGCACCCAAAACCAGCAATCTGGGGTGGCTGAAGCTTTCTTT. The V and J genes are TRBV4-1 and TRBJ1-1, with D uncertain. Germline CDR1 and CDR2: MGHRA and YSYEKL. The CDR3 is 16 amino acids.

The CDR3 region is CASSVGSLGGPGEQYF. The CDR3 bases are TGTGCCAGCAGCGTAGGTAGTTTGGGAGGGCCCGGCGAGCAGTACTTC. The chain is built from TRBV9 and TRBJ2-7; 7 bases align to TRBD2. The CDR3 contains 16 residues. Germline lookup yields CDR1 SGDLS and CDR2 YYNGEE. After removal of 0 bases from V and 6 bases from J, the junction contained 12 bases not matched to a gene.

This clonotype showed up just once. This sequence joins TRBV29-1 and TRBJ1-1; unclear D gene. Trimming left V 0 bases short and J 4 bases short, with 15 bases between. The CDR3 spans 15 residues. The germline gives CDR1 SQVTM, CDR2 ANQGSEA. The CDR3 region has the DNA TGCAGCGTTGAAGATTTCGTCGGACCCCGCACTGAAGCTTTCTTT. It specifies CSVEDFVGPRTEAFF.

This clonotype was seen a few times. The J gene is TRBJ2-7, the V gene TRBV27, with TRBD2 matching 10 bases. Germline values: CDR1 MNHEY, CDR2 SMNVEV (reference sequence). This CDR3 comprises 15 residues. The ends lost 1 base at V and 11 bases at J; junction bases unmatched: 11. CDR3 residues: CASSLYRLSGRGEYF. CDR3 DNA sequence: TGTGCCAGCAGTTTATACAGGTTGAGCGGGAGGGGAGAGTACTTC.

CDR3 DNA sequence: TGCAGCGCCGGGGATGGCTACGAGCAGTACTTC. Its protein is CSAGDGYEQYF. This chain uses TRBV29-1 with TRBJ2-7, with D perhaps TRBD2 (5 bases). CDR3 length: 11 amino acids. Germline V lookup: CDR1 SQVTM, CDR2 ANQGSEA. Trimming took 7 bases from V and 3 from J, leaving 10 bases between them.

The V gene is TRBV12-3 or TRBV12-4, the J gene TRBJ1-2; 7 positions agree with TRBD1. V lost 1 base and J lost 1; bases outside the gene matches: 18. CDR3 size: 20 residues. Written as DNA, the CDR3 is TGTGCCAGCAGTTTAGACCTGTGGGGGGACAGCCAGAAGTTTAACTATGGCTACACCTTC. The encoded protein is CASSLDLWGDSQKFNYGYTF.

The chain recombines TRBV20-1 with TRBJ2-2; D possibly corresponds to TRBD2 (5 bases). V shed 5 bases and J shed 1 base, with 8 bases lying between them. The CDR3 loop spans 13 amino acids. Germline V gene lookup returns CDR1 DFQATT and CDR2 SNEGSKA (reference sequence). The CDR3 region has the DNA TGCAGTGCTGTCGGGGTGAACACCGGGGAGCTGTTTTTT. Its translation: CSAVGVNTGELFF.

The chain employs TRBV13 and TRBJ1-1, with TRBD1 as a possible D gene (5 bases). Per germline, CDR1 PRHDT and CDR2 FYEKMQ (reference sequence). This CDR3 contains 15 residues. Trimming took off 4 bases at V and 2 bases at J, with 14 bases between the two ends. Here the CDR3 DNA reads TGTGCCAGCAGCTCCCCGCCAGGGCGAAACACTGAAGCTTTCTTT. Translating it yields CASSSPPGRNTEAFF.

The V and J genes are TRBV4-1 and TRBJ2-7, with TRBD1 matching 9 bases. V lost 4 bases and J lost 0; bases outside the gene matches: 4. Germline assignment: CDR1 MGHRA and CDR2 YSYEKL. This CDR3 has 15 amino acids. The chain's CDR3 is CASSPGTGTSYEQYF. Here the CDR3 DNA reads TGCGCCAGCAGCCCTGGGACAGGGACCTCCTACGAGCAGTACTTC.

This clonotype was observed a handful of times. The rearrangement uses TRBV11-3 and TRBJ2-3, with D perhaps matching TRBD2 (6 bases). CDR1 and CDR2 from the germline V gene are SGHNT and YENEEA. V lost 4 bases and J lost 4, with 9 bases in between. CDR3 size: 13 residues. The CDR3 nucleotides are TGTGCCAGCAGCTCAGGGACTTCAGATACGCAGTATTTT. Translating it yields CASSSGTSDTQYF.

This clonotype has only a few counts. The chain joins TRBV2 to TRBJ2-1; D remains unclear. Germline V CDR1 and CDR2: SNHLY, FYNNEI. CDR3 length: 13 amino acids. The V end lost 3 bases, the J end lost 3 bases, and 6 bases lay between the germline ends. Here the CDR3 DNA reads TGTGCCAGCAGTGACAGAAACTACAATGAGCAGTTCTTC. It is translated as CASSDRNYNEQFF.

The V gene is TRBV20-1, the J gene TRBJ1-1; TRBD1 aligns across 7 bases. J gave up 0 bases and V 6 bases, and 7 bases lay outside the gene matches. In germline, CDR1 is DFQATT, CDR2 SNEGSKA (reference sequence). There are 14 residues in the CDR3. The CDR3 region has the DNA TGCAGTGCCCAAGCAGGGGGGCTGAACACTGAAGCTTTCTTT. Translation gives CSAQAGGLNTEAFF.

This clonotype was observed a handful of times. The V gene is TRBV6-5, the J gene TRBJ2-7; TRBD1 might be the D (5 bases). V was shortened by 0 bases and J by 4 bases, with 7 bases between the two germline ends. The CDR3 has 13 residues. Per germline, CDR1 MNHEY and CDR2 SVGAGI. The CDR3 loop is CASSYSTVYEQYF. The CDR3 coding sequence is TGTGCCAGCAGTTACTCGACAGTTTACGAGCAGTACTTC.

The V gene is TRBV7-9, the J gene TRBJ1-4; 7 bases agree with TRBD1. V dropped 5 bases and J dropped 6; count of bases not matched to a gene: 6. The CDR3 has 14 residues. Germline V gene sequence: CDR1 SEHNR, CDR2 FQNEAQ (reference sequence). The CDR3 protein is CASSAGQNYEKLFF. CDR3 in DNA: TGTGCCAGCAGCGCGGGACAGAACTATGAAAAACTGTTTTTT.

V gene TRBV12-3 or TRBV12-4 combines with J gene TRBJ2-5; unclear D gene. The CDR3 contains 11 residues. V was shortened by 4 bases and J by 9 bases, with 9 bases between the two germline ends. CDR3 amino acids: CASSSEWAQYF. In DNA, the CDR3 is TGTGCCAGCAGTTCAGAGTGGGCCCAGTACTTC.

The DNA of the CDR3 is TGTGCCAGTAGTACTGGGACAGTCTATGGCTACACCTTC. Residues: CASSTGTVYGYTF. The chain couples TRBV19 to TRBJ1-2, with TRBD1 matching 7 bases. With 4 bases clipped from V and 4 bases from J, the junction kept 3 bases outside the gene matches. The CDR3 covers 13 residues. Germline lookup yields CDR1 LNHDA and CDR2 SQIVND (reference sequence).

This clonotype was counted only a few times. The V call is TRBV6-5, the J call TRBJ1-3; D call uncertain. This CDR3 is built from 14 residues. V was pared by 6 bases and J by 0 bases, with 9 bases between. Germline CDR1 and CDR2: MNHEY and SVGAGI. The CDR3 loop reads CASRPGISGNTIYF. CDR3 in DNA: TGTGCCAGCAGACCCGGGATCTCTGGAAACACCATATATTTT.

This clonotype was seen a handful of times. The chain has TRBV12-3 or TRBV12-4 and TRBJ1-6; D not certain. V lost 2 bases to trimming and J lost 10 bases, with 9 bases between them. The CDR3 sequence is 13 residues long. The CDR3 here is CASSLTAESPLHF. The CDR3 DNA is TGTGCCAGCAGTTTAACAGCAGAGTCACCCCTCCACTTT.

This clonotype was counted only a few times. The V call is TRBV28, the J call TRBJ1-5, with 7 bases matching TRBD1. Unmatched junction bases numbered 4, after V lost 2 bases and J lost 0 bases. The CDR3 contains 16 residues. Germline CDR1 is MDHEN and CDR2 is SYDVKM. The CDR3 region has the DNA TGTGCCAGCAGTTTACCCGGGACAGTTAGCAATCAGCCCCAGCATTTT. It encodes CASSLPGTVSNQPQHF. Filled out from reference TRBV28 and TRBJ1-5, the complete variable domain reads DVKVTQSSRYLVKRTGEKVFLECVQDMDHENMFWYRQDPGLGLRLIYFSYDVKMKEKGDIPEGYSVSREKKERFSLILESASTNQTSMYLCASSLPGTVSNQPQHFGDGTRLSIL.

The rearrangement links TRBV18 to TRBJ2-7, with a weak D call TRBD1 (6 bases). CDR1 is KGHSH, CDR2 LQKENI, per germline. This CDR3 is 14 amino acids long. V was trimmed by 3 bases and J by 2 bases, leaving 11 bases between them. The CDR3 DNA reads TGTGCCAGCTCACCCAGGGGAGTAACCTACGAGCAGTACTTC. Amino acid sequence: CASSPRGVTYEQYF.